This T cell receptor (beta chain) is drawn from a study of technical replicates of blood from a handful of donors. The assay was immunoSEQ multiplex PCR, and TCRdb's table has in-frame clones only and misses some. The repertoire includes around 83,000 clones, around 94% of them detected once, and 0.2% to 0.3% sits in the top ten. As regards this clone: One junction end disagrees with the germline gene, perhaps due to a read error.

The germline V gene encodes CDR1 SSHAT and CDR2 FNYEAQ (reference sequence). The CDR3 contains 17 residues. This receptor was obtained from a human donor in good health. Sequencing was done on a sample of T cells isolated from PBMCs. The rearrangement joins TRBV7-7 to TRBJ2-6; D remains unclear. The CDR3, as DNA: TGTGCTAGCAGCTTAGCCCCCTGGAGATCTGGGGCCAACGTCCTGACTTTC. Protein product: CASSLAPWRSGANVLTF. The variable domain in full, completed from reference TRBV7-7 and TRBJ2-6, reads GAGVSQSPRYKVTKRGQDVTLRCDPISSHATLYWYQQALGQGPEFLTYFNYEAQPDKSGLPSDRFSAERPEGSISTLTIQRTEQRDSAMYRCASSLAPWRSGANVLTFGAGSRLTVL.